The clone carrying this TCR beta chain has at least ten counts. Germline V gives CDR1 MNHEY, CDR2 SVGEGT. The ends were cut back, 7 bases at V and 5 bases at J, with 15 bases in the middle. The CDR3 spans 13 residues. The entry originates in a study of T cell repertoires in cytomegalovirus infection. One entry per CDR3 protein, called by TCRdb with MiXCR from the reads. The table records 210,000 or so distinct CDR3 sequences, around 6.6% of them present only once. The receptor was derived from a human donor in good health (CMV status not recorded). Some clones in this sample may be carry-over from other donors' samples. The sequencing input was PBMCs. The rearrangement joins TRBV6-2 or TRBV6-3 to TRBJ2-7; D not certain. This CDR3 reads CASTRLTGNEQYF. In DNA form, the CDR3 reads TGTGCCAGCACCCGACTCACCGGCAACGAGCAGTACTTC.